This record concerns one T cell receptor beta chain sequence. The CDR3 sequence is 13 residues long. CDR1 is MDHEN, CDR2 SYDVKM, per germline. V was clipped by 5 bases and J by 8 bases; unmatched bases: 6. This entry belongs to a study of blood T cell repertoires in COVID-19. Here immunoSEQ multiplex PCR was the method, and the copy in TCRdb shows in-frame clones only, minus some. Among about 40,000 clones listed, around 85% were seen once. The receptor was isolated from a man aged 40-49 years with active COVID-19. V gene TRBV28 combines with J gene TRBJ1-2; 9 positions agree with TRBD1. Source material: peripheral blood. CDR3 loop: CASSGTGKGGYTF. The CDR3 coding sequence is TGTGCCAGCAGTGGGACAGGGAAAGGGGGCTACACCTTC.